This T cell receptor (beta chain) was recovered during a study of human T cells and chemical hapten exposure. For the study at large: TCR yield per sample varied, mainly due to pooled library volumes.

Trimming took 8 bases from V and 7 from J; bases not matched to a gene: 11. CDR1 and CDR2 from the germline V gene are MNHNS and SASEGT. This CDR3 is built from 14 residues. Individual cDNA molecules had unique molecular identifiers attached to them by the library. How the authors handled the data: Ranging from about 23,224 to 750,000, TCR counts per sample had a median value of roughly 96,000. TCRdb reprocessed the RACE reads via MiXCR and lists one record per CDR3 protein. What appears here as the V and J calls and clone size reflects TCRdb's work, not the paper's. The top ten hold 2% to 2.5% of the sample, which has under 300,000 distinct CDR3 sequences, approximately 8.6% seen once. Sample time point: pre-sensitization, week 0. As for treatment: therapeutic diphenylcyclopropenone sensitization with weekly scalp DPC.

The clonotype was recovered from a woman aged 40 to 50 with alopecia areata. Some clones in this sample may be carry-over from other donors' samples. The chain has TRBV6-1 and TRBJ2-3; 8 bases map to TRBD2. Sequenced here: whole blood, sampled in connection with sensitization to the hapten diphenylcyclopropenone (DPC). CDR3 region: CASEIAGSINTQYF. Here the CDR3 DNA reads TGTGCCAGCGAAATAGCGGGGTCGATTAATACGCAGTATTTT.